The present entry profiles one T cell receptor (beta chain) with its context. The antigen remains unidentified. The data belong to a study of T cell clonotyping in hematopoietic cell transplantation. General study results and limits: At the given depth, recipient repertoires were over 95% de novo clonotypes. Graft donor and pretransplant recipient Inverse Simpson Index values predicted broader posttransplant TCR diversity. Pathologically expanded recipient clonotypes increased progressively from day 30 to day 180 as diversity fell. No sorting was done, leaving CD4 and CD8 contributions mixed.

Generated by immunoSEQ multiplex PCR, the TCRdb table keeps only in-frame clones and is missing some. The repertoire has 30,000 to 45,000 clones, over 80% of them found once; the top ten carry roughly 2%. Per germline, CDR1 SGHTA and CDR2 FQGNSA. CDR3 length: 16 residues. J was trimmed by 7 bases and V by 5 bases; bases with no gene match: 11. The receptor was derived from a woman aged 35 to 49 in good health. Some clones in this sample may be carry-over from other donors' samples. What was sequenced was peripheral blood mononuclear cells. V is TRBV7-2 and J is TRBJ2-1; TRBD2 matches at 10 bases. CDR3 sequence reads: CASSRNSGRASNEQFF. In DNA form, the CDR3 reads TGTGCCAGCAGCCGAAACAGCGGGAGGGCCTCGAATGAGCAGTTCTTC.